These T cell receptor beta chains were read from a single sample in a study of blood T cell repertoires in COVID-19. Repertoires were generated with immunoSEQ multiplex PCR, while TCRdb's copy carries only in-frame clones and drops some. The data show roughly 160,000 clones, with over 70% seen just once and less than 20% held by the top ten. Input material: peripheral blood. These receptors all stem from a woman in her 70s who had recovered from COVID-19. Each CDR3 is given with its conserved first and last residue. Fields, in order: D gene, V gene, clone size, J gene, CDR3 DNA, CDR3 protein. A D gene is named only where the DNA matches it firmly. Size is omitted from some rows. Given values are once, few, many or a class for expanded clones.

d_gene: NA
v_gene: TRBV11-2
abundance: NA
j_gene: TRBJ1-6
CDR3nt: TGTGCCAGCAGCTTAGATCAGTTGGTGGTCTCACCCCTCCACTTT
CDR3aa: CASSLDQLVVSPLHF

d_gene: TRBD1
v_gene: TRBV6-5
abundance: NA
j_gene: TRBJ2-5
CDR3nt: TGTGCCAGCAGTTACCAGGGACAGCCAGGAGAGACCCAGTACTTC
CDR3aa: CASSYQGQPGETQYF

d_gene: TRBD1
v_gene: TRBV7-3
abundance: NA
j_gene: TRBJ2-6
CDR3nt: TGTGCCAGCAGGGGGGACAGGTCCTCTGGGGCCAACGTCCTGACTTTC
CDR3aa: CASRGDRSSGANVLTF

d_gene: TRBD2
v_gene: TRBV28
abundance: NA
j_gene: TRBJ2-7
CDR3nt: TGTGCCAGCAGTTTGAGCGGGACCCCCTACGAGCAGTACTTC
CDR3aa: CASSLSGTPYEQYF

d_gene: TRBD1
v_gene: TRBV5-1
abundance: NA
j_gene: TRBJ1-5
CDR3nt: TGCGCCAGCAGCCTCGACAGGGGGGATCAGCCCCAGCATTTT
CDR3aa: CASSLDRGDQPQHF

d_gene: NA
v_gene: TRBV5-1
abundance: NA
j_gene: TRBJ1-1
CDR3nt: TGCGCCAGCAGCTTGAGCACCCCGGTCACTGAAGCTTTCTTT
CDR3aa: CASSLSTPVTEAFF

d_gene: NA
v_gene: TRBV5-5
abundance: NA
j_gene: TRBJ1-2
CDR3nt: TGTGCCAGCAGCCCGGTGCCGACGGAGAACTATGGCTACACCTTC
CDR3aa: CASSPVPTENYGYTF

d_gene: NA
v_gene: TRBV3-1/TRBV3-2
abundance: NA
j_gene: TRBJ1-5
CDR3nt: TGTGCCAGCAGCCCTACTCGGACAGCTCAGCCCCAGCATTTT
CDR3aa: CASSPTRTAQPQHF

d_gene: NA
v_gene: TRBV7-8
abundance: NA
j_gene: TRBJ2-3
CDR3nt: TGTGCCAGCAAACCCCCCTGGCGGGCCGGCCCAGATACGCAGTATTTT
CDR3aa: CASKPPWRAGPDTQYF

d_gene: NA
v_gene: TRBV5-5
abundance: NA
j_gene: TRBJ2-7
CDR3nt: TGTGCCAGCAGCCCCCTGGCAGTCGCCTACGAGCAGTACTTC
CDR3aa: CASSPLAVAYEQYF

d_gene: NA
v_gene: TRBV3-1/TRBV3-2
abundance: NA
j_gene: TRBJ1-1
CDR3nt: TGTGCCAGCAGCCGCAACAGGGAAACTGAAGCTTTCTTT
CDR3aa: CASSRNRETEAFF

d_gene: TRBD1
v_gene: TRBV28
abundance: NA
j_gene: TRBJ1-3
CDR3nt: TGTGCCAGCAGTTTATCGCCGGGCAGGGGACAGGACACCATATATTTT
CDR3aa: CASSLSPGRGQDTIYF

d_gene: TRBD1
v_gene: TRBV5-5
abundance: NA
j_gene: TRBJ1-4
CDR3nt: TGTGCCAGCAGCGAGGGCCCGCGGACAGGAGAGAGCGGGGGGAAACTGTTTTTT
CDR3aa: CASSEGPRTGESGGKLFF

d_gene: NA
v_gene: TRBV23-1
abundance: NA
j_gene: TRBJ2-4
CDR3nt: TGCGCCAGCAGTCAACCCCGGGTCCGACTACCCCGGGCCAAAAACATTCAGTACTTC
CDR3aa: CASSQPRVRLPRAKNIQYF

d_gene: TRBD1
v_gene: TRBV6-5
abundance: once
j_gene: TRBJ1-2
CDR3nt: TGTGCCAGCAGTTACCCGGGTCGACAGGGGGCGGTAGGCTACACCTTC
CDR3aa: CASSYPGRQGAVGYTF

d_gene: NA
v_gene: TRBV16
abundance: NA
j_gene: TRBJ2-3
CDR3nt: TGTGCCAGCAGCCAATTGGCAGGGGCAGATACGCAGTATTTT
CDR3aa: CASSQLAGADTQYF